This passage covers 32 T cell receptor beta chains from one sample sequenced in a study of patients and donors after allogeneic stem cell transplantation. Via MiXCR, TCRdb re-called the RT-PCR reads, giving one row per CDR3 protein. The repertoire holds about 87,000 distinct CDR3 sequences, with around 5% as singletons. Material for sequencing was blood, either unsorted or a sorted T cell fraction (not recorded which). Every receptor here comes from a human donor who was either an allogeneic HSCT recipient or a stem cell or donor lymphocyte infusion donor (not recorded which). It is not recorded whose cells these are; they may come from a transplant donor.

The gene calls are TRBV20-1 and TRBJ1-1; unclear D gene. Germline loops: CDR1 DFQATT, CDR2 SNEGSKA (reference sequence). V lost 4 bases to trimming and J lost 8 bases, with 14 bases between them. This CDR3 has 12 amino acids. CDR3 region: CSANDGEPEAFF. CDR3 nucleotides: TGCAGTGCTAACGACGGGGAGCCCGAAGCTTTCTTT.

In its sample, this clonotype was seen many times. The rearrangement links TRBV29-1 to TRBJ2-5; D may be TRBD2 (6 bases). This CDR3 has 12 amino acids. The germline V and J ends were trimmed by 4 bases and 2 bases, with 8 bases remaining between them. The germline V gene has CDR1 SQVTM and CDR2 ANQGSEA. CDR3 nucleotide sequence: TGCAGCGTTGCCAGCGGGCAAGAGACCCAGTACTTC. This encodes CSVASGQETQYF.

The J gene is TRBJ1-1, the V gene TRBV20-1; no reliable D call. The V end was cut by 4 bases, the J end by 3 bases, with 15 bases between. The length of the CDR3 is 14 residues. Germline V CDR1 and CDR2: DFQATT, SNEGSKA (reference sequence). CDR3 loop: CSATRRVMDTEAFF. CDR3 coding DNA: TGCAGTGCTACACGGCGGGTGATGGACACTGAAGCTTTCTTT.

In this sample, this clonotype turned up many times. The DNA of the CDR3 is TGCGCCAGCAGCCCCTCGGGGAACCCGAGCTCTGGAAACACCATATATTTT. Protein product: CASSPSGNPSSGNTIYF. The V call is TRBV5-1, the J call TRBJ1-3; no clear D gene. Germline V gives CDR1 SGHRS, CDR2 YFSETQ. This CDR3 is 17 amino acids long. V was clipped by 4 bases and J by 0 bases, with 17 bases between them.

By sample share, this clonotype is medium-sized (0.01 to 0.1%). V is TRBV20-1 and J is TRBJ1-1; D gene unclear. There are 14 residues in the CDR3. CDR1 DFQATT and CDR2 SNEGSKA come from the germline V gene (reference sequence). V was trimmed by 1 base and J by 5 bases, leaving 14 bases between them. CDR3 bases: TGCAGTGCTAGAGTCGGTCTTGGGGTAACTGAAGCTTTCTTT. It codes for CSARVGLGVTEAFF.

Many counts were recorded for this clonotype. This sequence joins TRBV7-8 and TRBJ2-6; D perhaps matches TRBD2 (6 bases). The CDR3 consists of 17 residues. Germline values: CDR1 SGHVS, CDR2 FQNEAQ. V was cut by 4 bases and J by 2 bases, with 15 bases left in between. The CDR3 reads CASSSMTGAAGANVLTF. The CDR3 coding sequence is TGTGCCAGCAGCTCGATGACGGGAGCGGCTGGGGCCAACGTCCTGACTTTC.

In this sample, this clonotype turned up many times. This chain links TRBV13 with TRBJ2-3; 8 nucleotides match TRBD1. Germline assignment: CDR1 PRHDT and CDR2 FYEKMQ (reference sequence). The J segment lost 6 bases and the V segment lost 3 bases, leaving 5 bases of the junction unmatched. The CDR3 length is 14 residues. The DNA for the CDR3 is TGTGCCAGCAGCTTGACAGGGGAACTCGATACGCAGTATTTT. This gives the protein CASSLTGELDTQYF.

This clonotype has at least ten counts. The rearrangement joins TRBV7-2 to TRBJ2-1, with no clear D. CDR3 length: 13 residues. Trimming stripped 5 bases from V and 12 bases from J, with 17 bases between. CDR1 SGHTA and CDR2 FQGNSA come from the germline V gene. This CDR3 reads CASSPKTGRGQFF. CDR3 in DNA: TGTGCCAGCAGCCCCAAAACCGGTCGAGGGCAGTTCTTC.

This clonotype was seen many times. This chain connects TRBV3-1 to TRBJ1-2; 7 bases map to TRBD1. The CDR3 contains 15 residues. Germline V CDR1 and CDR2: LGHDT, YNNKEL (reference sequence). V was pared by 5 bases and J by 3 bases, with 9 bases of the junction left unmatched. CDR3 nucleotide sequence: TGTGCCAGCAGCTTACAGGACAGGACAGACTATGGCTACACCTTC. Amino acid sequence: CASSLQDRTDYGYTF.

This clonotype was seen many times. The chain recombines TRBV9 with TRBJ2-1; 9 bases are shared with TRBD1. With 4 bases clipped from V and 2 bases from J, the junction kept 7 bases outside the gene matches. This CDR3 has 16 residues. In germline, CDR1 is SGDLS, CDR2 YYNGEE. In nucleotides, the CDR3 is TGTGCCAGCAGCCCGGGACAGGGAATTACCTACAATGAGCAGTTCTTC. This codes for CASSPGQGITYNEQFF.

The chain couples TRBV5-6 to TRBJ1-1; TRBD1 aligns across 10 bases. V lost 0 bases, J lost 12 bases, and 5 bases stayed unmatched. The CDR3 runs to 13 residues. Germline CDR1 and CDR2: SGHDT and YYEEEE. CDR3 sequence: CASSLVEDRGSFF. CDR3 in DNA: TGTGCCAGCAGCTTGGTCGAGGACAGGGGGTCTTTCTTT.

This clonotype was counted at least ten times. The chain links TRBV18 to TRBJ2-2; no definite D call. Germline V gives CDR1 KGHSH, CDR2 LQKENI. Trimming pared 6 bases from V and 2 bases from J, leaving 13 bases between. The CDR3 length is 15 residues. The CDR3 loop is CASSPKASNTGELFF. In DNA form, the CDR3 reads TGTGCCAGCTCCCCGAAGGCATCTAACACCGGGGAGCTGTTTTTT. Full variable domain (rest looked up from reference TRBV18 and TRBJ2-2): NAGVMQNPRHLVRRRGQEARLRCSPMKGHSHVYWYRQLPEEGLKFMVYLQKENIIDESGMPKERFSAEFPKEGPSILRIQQVVRGDSAAYFCASSPKASNTGELFFGEGSRLTVL.

The chain carries TRBV27 and TRBJ1-3; 7 nucleotides match TRBD1. There are 16 residues in the CDR3. The germline CDR1 and CDR2 sequences are MNHEY and SMNVEV (reference sequence). The J segment lost 2 bases and the V segment lost 4 bases, leaving 8 bases of the junction unmatched. CDR3 nucleotide sequence: TGTGCCAGCAGTTCACCGACAGGGCAGGCTGGAAACACCATATATTTT. Protein: CASSSPTGQAGNTIYF.

This clonotype appeared a few times. The V and J genes are TRBV6-1 and TRBJ1-3; 11 bases line up with TRBD1. Germline assignment: CDR1 MNHNS and CDR2 SASEGT. The CDR3 has 15 amino acids. V was pared by 6 bases and J by 8 bases, with 9 bases of the junction left unmatched. The chain's CDR3 is CASRMGQGEEYTIYF. The DNA for the CDR3 is TGTGCCAGCAGGATGGGACAGGGGGAGGAGTACACCATATATTTT.

Many counts were recorded for this clonotype. This sequence joins TRBV5-6 and TRBJ2-7; 12 nucleotides match TRBD1. Germline CDR1 SGHDT, CDR2 YYEEEE. This CDR3 has 17 residues. Germline trimming cut 4 bases from V and 5 bases from J; bases unmatched to any gene: 13. The CDR3 region is CASSQLRGTGGLDEQYF. DNA of the CDR3: TGTGCCAGCAGCCAACTAAGGGGGACAGGGGGCCTTGACGAGCAGTACTTC.

This clonotype appeared many times. The chain's CDR3 is CSVEDPGKGDTQYF. Here the CDR3 DNA reads TGCAGCGTTGAAGATCCCGGGAAAGGGGATACGCAGTATTTT. This sequence joins TRBV29-1 and TRBJ2-3; TRBD2 might be the D (5 bases). This CDR3 has 14 residues. CDR1 SQVTM and CDR2 ANQGSEA come from the germline V gene. V was shortened by 0 bases and J by 6 bases, with 13 bases between the two germline ends.

This chain connects TRBV19 to TRBJ1-1; TRBD1 might be the D (6 bases). Germline V gene data show CDR1 as LNHDA and CDR2 as SQIVND (reference sequence). The CDR3 runs 20 residues. Trimming pared 0 bases from V and 0 bases from J, leaving 23 bases between. The CDR3 DNA follows: TGTGCCAGTAGTATAGATCGCCTCGTTTCAGGGGCACTCCTGAACACTGAAGCTTTCTTT. Translated, it gives CASSIDRLVSGALLNTEAFF.

This clonotype was detected ten times or more. This rearrangement joins TRBV12-3 or TRBV12-4 to TRBJ1-5, with a weak D call TRBD1 (5 bases). The CDR3 is 12 residues long. Between the trimmed V and J ends, which lost 5 bases and 6 bases, there was a span of 8 bases. CDR3 sequence: CASSEGRQPQHF. The CDR3 DNA follows: TGTGCCAGCAGTGAGGGACGTCAGCCCCAGCATTTT.

This sequence joins TRBV20-1 and TRBJ2-7, with 9 bases lining up with TRBD1. Trimming cost V 6 bases and J 5 bases; bases outside gene matches: 11. Germline CDR1 and CDR2: DFQATT and SNEGSKA (reference sequence). The CDR3 length is 14 residues. CDR3 sequence reads: CSALRGQGDHEQYF. The CDR3 coding sequence is TGCAGTGCGCTGCGGGGACAGGGAGACCACGAGCAGTACTTC.

This clonotype was found a few times. This sequence joins TRBV14 and TRBJ2-3, with D perhaps TRBD2 (5 bases). The CDR3 loop spans 19 amino acids. The V gene's germline CDR1 is SGHDN and CDR2 FVKESK. Trimming stripped 1 base from V and 1 base from J, with 21 bases between. In DNA, the CDR3 is TGTGCCAGCAGCCAAGGGCTGAGGAGAGGGAAGAGTGGCACAGATACGCAGTATTTT. It translates to CASSQGLRRGKSGTDTQYF.

This clonotype was seen ten or more times. The genes are TRBV2 and TRBJ2-7, with TRBD1 matching 9 bases. CDR3 length equals 14 residues. Germline trimming cut 6 bases from V and 3 bases from J; bases unmatched to any gene: 6. Germline lookup yields CDR1 SNHLY and CDR2 FYNNEI. The CDR3 bases are TGTGCCAGCAGCGACGGGACAGGGTACTACGAGCAGTACTTC. Its protein is CASSDGTGYYEQYF.

At least ten counts were recorded for this clonotype. The chain couples TRBV7-9 to TRBJ2-1; perhaps TRBD2 as D (6 bases). The CDR3 is made up of 17 amino acids. Germline V lookup: CDR1 SEHNR, CDR2 FQNEAQ (reference sequence). V was shortened by 6 bases and J by 4 bases, with 22 bases between the two germline ends. This CDR3 reads CASRPKVGGELYNEQFF. CDR3 sequence (DNA): TGTGCCAGCAGACCGAAGGTGGGGGGAGAGTTATACAATGAGCAGTTCTTC.

A few counts support this clonotype. The chain is built from TRBV12-3 or TRBV12-4 and TRBJ1-1, with 9 bases lining up with TRBD1. The junction had 9 bases not matched to a gene; V was cut back by 5 bases and J by 11 bases. This CDR3 has 13 amino acids. This CDR3 reads CASSPLDRGRAFF. The CDR3 DNA reads as TGTGCCAGCAGTCCCCTAGACAGGGGGAGGGCTTTCTTT.

This clonotype occurred a few times. This sequence joins TRBV11-1 and TRBJ2-1; 8 nucleotides line up with TRBD2. CDR3 length equals 20 residues. J lost 0 bases, V lost 4 bases, and 17 bases had no gene match. Germline V gives CDR1 SGHAT, CDR2 FQDESV (reference sequence). CDR3 nucleotide sequence: TGTGCCAGCAGCTCCCCCTCTAGGGCGGGGGGCCAGAGCTCCTACAATGAGCAGTTCTTC. The encoded protein is CASSSPSRAGGQSSYNEQFF.

At least ten counts were recorded for this clonotype. This sequence joins TRBV20-1 and TRBJ2-7; TRBD1 is a possible D gene (5 bases). The CDR3 covers 14 residues. The V end lost 6 bases, the J end lost 2 bases, and 17 bases lay between the germline ends. Germline V gene lookup returns CDR1 DFQATT and CDR2 SNEGSKA (reference sequence). CDR3 sequence (DNA): TGCAGTGCCTCCGACAGAATTAAAACCTACGAGCAGTACTTC. It yields the protein CSASDRIKTYEQYF.

The V call is TRBV7-3, the J call TRBJ2-1; D might be TRBD1 (6 bases). Germline CDR1 and CDR2: SGHTA and FQGTGA. V lost 11 bases and J 0 bases, leaving 11 bases between the germline ends. This CDR3 contains 13 residues. The CDR3 sequence is CASSDSSYNEQFF. The CDR3 region has the DNA TGTGCCTCCTCGGACAGCTCCTACAATGAGCAGTTCTTC.

The sample holds many counts of this clonotype. The chain couples TRBV30 to TRBJ1-6; the D gene is possibly TRBD1 (5 bases). Germline assignment: CDR1 GTSNPN and CDR2 SVGIG (reference sequence). V gave up 3 bases and J gave up 9 bases, with 24 bases separating them. The CDR3 is 17 residues long. The DNA of the CDR3 is TGTGCCTGGAGAGAAAAAGCGGGGCTGGGAGGCTTTTCACCCCTCCACTTT. Protein sequence: CAWREKAGLGGFSPLHF. The full variable domain, in which reference TRBV30 and TRBJ1-6 provide the parts outside the CDR3, is SQTIHQWPATLVQPVGSPLSLECTVEGTSNPNLYWYRQAAGRGLQLLFYSVGIGQISSEVPQNLSASRPQDRQFILSSKKLLLSDSGFYLCAWREKAGLGGFSPLHFGNGTRLTVT.

This clonotype has a count of ten or more. This sequence joins TRBV20-1 and TRBJ1-1; no reliable D call. Trimming pared 6 bases from V and 1 base from J, leaving 12 bases between. The length of the CDR3 is 13 residues. Germline values: CDR1 DFQATT, CDR2 SNEGSKA (reference sequence). CDR3 residues: CSAGGNTNTEAFF. CDR3 sequence (DNA): TGCAGTGCCGGTGGTAATACGAACACTGAAGCTTTCTTT.

CDR3 sequence: CSASKATGGDYGYTF. CDR3 nucleotides: TGCAGTGCTAGCAAGGCGACAGGGGGAGACTATGGCTACACCTTC. The chain recombines TRBV20-1 with TRBJ1-2, with 9 bases identical to TRBD1. The J segment lost 3 bases and the V segment lost 3 bases, leaving 8 bases of the junction unmatched. Germline assignment: CDR1 DFQATT and CDR2 SNEGSKA (reference sequence). The CDR3 is made up of 15 amino acids.

This clonotype was observed a handful of times. The chain uses TRBV6-1 and TRBJ2-7, with D possibly being TRBD2 (6 bases). The CDR3 extends over 14 amino acids. Germline V gives CDR1 MNHNS, CDR2 SASEGT. V was trimmed by 6 bases and J by 6 bases, leaving 18 bases between them. DNA of the CDR3: TGTGCCAGCAGGACGGGACTGGTAAATACCGAGCAGTACTTC. Its protein product is CASRTGLVNTEQYF.

This clonotype appeared many times. The chain combines TRBV7-9 with TRBJ2-5; 7 nucleotides align to TRBD1. The CDR3 loop spans 14 amino acids. V lost 0 bases and J lost 4; bases outside the gene matches: 2. Germline values: CDR1 SEHNR, CDR2 FQNEAQ (reference sequence). DNA for the CDR3: TGTGCCAGCAGCTTAGCGCGACAGGGAGAGACCCAGTACTTC. It yields the protein CASSLARQGETQYF.

This clonotype showed up many times. The CDR3: CASMGGGRRTEAFF. The DNA of the CDR3 is TGTGCCAGCATGGGGGGGGGGCGCAGGACTGAAGCTTTCTTT. V gene TRBV6-1 combines with J gene TRBJ1-1; tentatively, D is TRBD1 (6 bases). This CDR3 is 14 amino acids long. Germline CDR1 is MNHNS and CDR2 is SASEGT. Trimming removed 7 bases from V and 5 bases from J, with 17 bases in between.